The rows below give T cell receptor beta chains drawn from one sample of a study of T cell responses to AZD1222 COVID-19 vaccine. The repertoire was sequenced with immunoSEQ multiplex PCR; TCRdb's copy has only in-frame clones and lacks some. This sample has about 150,000 clones; 90% occur once, and the top ten carry around 18%. The sequencing here drew on peripheral blood, taken on day 0 of AZD1222 vaccination. Receptors were obtained from an adult in good health. The CDR3 runs from the conserved cysteine through the conserved F or W. D genes are given only for firm matches. For some rows the clone size is stated as once, few or many, or as a class when expanded; others skip it.

clone_size,v_call,d_call,j_call,cdr3_nt,cdr3_aa
.,TRBV10-3,TRBD1,TRBJ1-5,TGTGCCATAGGACAGGAACCCAATCAGCCCCAGCATTTT,CAIGQEPNQPQHF
.,TRBV5-8,.,TRBJ1-1,TGTGCCAGCAGTCCGGGCCCTGAAGCTTTCTTT,CASSPGPEAFF
.,TRBV5-4,.,TRBJ2-5,TGTGCCAGCAGCTTGGGAGACACCCGATCAGTTGGGACCCAGTACTTC,CASSLGDTRSVGTQYF
.,TRBV12-3/TRBV12-4,.,TRBJ2-1,TGTGCCAGCAGACCCCCAAATAACAATGAGCAGTTCTTC,CASRPPNNNEQFF
few,TRBV18,.,TRBJ1-6,TGTGCCAGCTCACTTTCAGGATCAAATTCACCCCTCCACTTT,CASSLSGSNSPLHF
.,TRBV7-9,TRBD1,TRBJ2-7,TGTGCCAGCAGCTCGGATCAGGGGGACGAGCAGTACTTC,CASSSDQGDEQYF
.,TRBV5-1,.,TRBJ1-2,TGCGCCAGCAGCTTGGAGGCAGGCTATGGCTACACCTTC,CASSLEAGYGYTF
.,TRBV10-3,TRBD1,TRBJ1-1,TGTGCCACCACCCGGGACAGGGGTGGGGGCACTGAAGCTTTCTTT,CATTRDRGGGTEAFF
.,TRBV28,TRBD1,TRBJ1-5,TGTGCCAGCAGTTTGGTACAGGGGGCAGGCGGTCAGCCCCAGCATTTT,CASSLVQGAGGQPQHF
.,TRBV2,.,TRBJ2-5,TGTGCCGGACAGATATCACAGGTCCAAGAGACCCAGTACTTC,CAGQISQVQETQYF
.,TRBV7-9,.,TRBJ1-1,TGTGCCAGCAGCTTATCGGGGGTATGGACTGAAGCTTTCTTT,CASSLSGVWTEAFF
.,TRBV15,.,TRBJ1-3,TGTGCCACCAGCAGAGAACCCTGGGGGGGGGCTGGAAACACCATATATTTT,CATSREPWGGAGNTIYF
.,TRBV12-3/TRBV12-4,.,TRBJ1-1,TGTGCCAGCTACCGTGACGGTGAAGCTTTCTTT,CASYRDGEAFF
.,TRBV2,TRBD2,TRBJ2-2,TGTGCCAGCCAGACTAGCGGGGGGGCGAACACCGGGGAGCTGTTTTTT,CASQTSGGANTGELFF
.,TRBV4-1,.,TRBJ1-2,TGCGCCAGCAGCCCTACGACCTTTACAGCCTATGGCTACACCTTC,CASSPTTFTAYGYTF
.,TRBV29-1,.,TRBJ1-1,TGCAGCGTAAGTCCAGGGTGGGCCATGAACACTGAAGCTTTCTTT,CSVSPGWAMNTEAFF
.,TRBV5-1,TRBD1,TRBJ2-1,TGCGCCAGCAGCTTAGCAGACAGGGGGCGCGGGGAGCAGTTCTTC,CASSLADRGRGEQFF
.,TRBV7-6,.,TRBJ1-1,TGTGCCAGCAGCTTAGAGTGGGATCCTGGCACTGAAGCTTTCTTT,CASSLEWDPGTEAFF
once,TRBV18,.,TRBJ2-1,TGTGCCAGCTCACCACGCACAGCGTCCTACAATGAGCAGTTCTTC,CASSPRTASYNEQFF
.,TRBV30,TRBD2,TRBJ2-7,TGTGCCTGGAGTGTATCGGGGGGCTCCTACGAGCAGTACTTC,CAWSVSGGSYEQYF
.,TRBV29-1,TRBD1,TRBJ2-1,TGCAGCGCACCGGGACAGGGCTCCTACAATGAGCAGTTCTTC,CSAPGQGSYNEQFF
.,TRBV28,TRBD1,TRBJ1-1,TGTGCCAGCAGTTTGCGGGACAGGGCCCTTTCTGAAGCTTTCTTT,CASSLRDRALSEAFF
.,TRBV21-1,.,TRBJ1-2,TGTGCCAGCAGCAAAGAGGAATCGGACCGCTATGGCTACACCTTC,CASSKEESDRYGYTF
.,TRBV24-1,TRBD2,TRBJ2-2,TGTGCCACCAGTGATCCCCGGGGGGGCACCACCGGGGAGCTGTTTTTT,CATSDPRGGTTGELFF
.,TRBV27,.,TRBJ2-7,TGTGCCAGCAGTTTGCAGGGCCCCTACGAGCAGTACTTC,CASSLQGPYEQYF
few,TRBV30,.,TRBJ1-5,TGTGCCTGGAGTGTAGGGGGACGTCAGCCCCAGCATTTT,CAWSVGGRQPQHF
.,TRBV5-1,.,TRBJ2-5,TGCGCCAGCAGCTCCGGTGGGGTACAAGAGACCCAGTACTTC,CASSSGGVQETQYF
.,TRBV7-3,.,TRBJ1-2,TGTGCCAGCAGCTTATCTGGGGGCGGCTATGGCTACACCTTC,CASSLSGGGYGYTF
.,TRBV11-3,TRBD2,TRBJ2-5,TGTGCCAGCAGCTCCCCAATGACTAGCGGCCAAGAGACCCAGTACTTC,CASSSPMTSGQETQYF
.,TRBV20-1,.,TRBJ1-4,TGCAGTGCATTCTGGGGTGAAAAACTGTTTTTT,CSAFWGEKLFF
.,TRBV5-1,TRBD1,TRBJ1-1,TGCGCCAGCAGCCGGGGACAGGGGGCCGAAGCTTTCTTT,CASSRGQGAEAFF
.,TRBV6-4,.,TRBJ2-2,TGTGCCAGCAGTGCAGGGGACACCGGGGAGCTGTTTTTT,CASSAGDTGELFF
.,TRBV5-5,.,TRBJ2-5,TGTGCCAGCAGCTTGGGCCAGGGCTTAGGAGAGACCCAGTACTTC,CASSLGQGLGETQYF
.,TRBV7-9,.,TRBJ1-5,TGTGCCAGCAGCTTGGATAGCAATCAGCCCCAGCATTTT,CASSLDSNQPQHF
.,TRBV28,.,TRBJ1-5,TGTGCCAGCAGGGGCAGGGCACAATTCAATCAGCCCCAGCATTTT,CASRGRAQFNQPQHF
.,TRBV28,.,TRBJ2-3,TGTGCCAGCAGTTCGAAGAATGCAGATACGCAGTATTTT,CASSSKNADTQYF
.,TRBV30,.,TRBJ1-2,TGTGCCTGGAGCCCAGGCCGGGGGGCCTATGGCTACACCTTC,CAWSPGRGAYGYTF
.,TRBV6-5,TRBD1,TRBJ1-2,TGTGCCAGCAGCGACAGGGGTTACGGCTACACCTTC,CASSDRGYGYTF
.,TRBV28,.,TRBJ1-2,TGTGCCAGCAGTATCCTACCGGGGGGCTATGGCTACACCTTC,CASSILPGGYGYTF
.,TRBV11-2,.,TRBJ1-1,TGTGCCAGCAGCTTAAGGTATAACACTGAAGCTTTCTTT,CASSLRYNTEAFF
.,TRBV30,.,TRBJ1-5,TGTGCCTGGAGGACAGGTTGGAATCAGCCCCAGCATTTT,CAWRTGWNQPQHF
.,TRBV11-3,.,TRBJ2-4,TGTGCCAGCAGCTTAGTAGCAGGGGGGTATTCTGGTGGTGGAAACATTCAGTACTTC,CASSLVAGGYSGGGNIQYF
.,TRBV6-1,.,TRBJ2-3,TGTGCCAGCAGTGAGGCAGGGTTCGCAGATACGCAGTATTTT,CASSEAGFADTQYF
.,TRBV5-6,TRBD2,TRBJ2-3,TGTGCCAGCAGAGCTTTTGGCGGGGGAGGGACAGATACGCAGTATTTT,CASRAFGGGGTDTQYF
.,TRBV30,.,TRBJ1-3,TGTGCCTGGAGTCCCAGAGGGAGACTTGGAAACACCATATATTTT,CAWSPRGRLGNTIYF
.,TRBV9,TRBD2,TRBJ2-3,TGTGCCAGCAGCGTAGCTTCCAGCGGGGCTAGCACAGATACGCAGTATTTT,CASSVASSGASTDTQYF
.,TRBV9,.,TRBJ1-5,TGTGCCAGCAGCCCCGGACACTTTAGCAATCAGCCCCAGCATTTT,CASSPGHFSNQPQHF
.,TRBV30,.,TRBJ1-1,TGTGCCTGGCAGGGACCCCTTCGCGGTGGAGCTTTCTTT,CAWQGPLRGGAFF
.,TRBV5-5,.,TRBJ2-5,TGTGCCAGCAGCTTGCCGGGCCAAGAGACCCAGTACTTC,CASSLPGQETQYF
.,TRBV11-2,.,TRBJ2-7,TGTGCCAGCGCCCTGGTCATCGCGGGGAGATACGAGCAGTACTTC,CASALVIAGRYEQYF
.,TRBV6-5,.,TRBJ1-2,TGTGCCAGCAGGAAATACAGGGATGGCTACACCTTC,CASRKYRDGYTF
.,TRBV27,.,TRBJ1-1,TGTGCCAGCAGTTTATCTGGGCGGGGACTGAACACTGAAGCTTTCTTT,CASSLSGRGLNTEAFF
once,TRBV2,TRBD2,TRBJ2-1,TGTGCCAGCAGTATTAGCGGGAGAGGCTCCTACAATGAGCAGTTCTTC,CASSISGRGSYNEQFF
.,TRBV4-2,.,TRBJ1-1,TGTGCCAGCAGCCAAGAGGGAACAGGAGTCACTGAAGCTTTCTTT,CASSQEGTGVTEAFF
.,TRBV30,.,TRBJ1-5,TGTGCCTGGAGTGTAAATCTGTTCCCCCAGCATTTT,CAWSVNLFPQHF
.,TRBV7-2,.,TRBJ1-5,TGTGCCAGCAGCCCCGGGACGGTAATCAATCAGCCCCAGCATTTT,CASSPGTVINQPQHF
once,TRBV29-1,TRBD2,TRBJ2-7,TGCAGCGTTGAGTTCGGGACTAGCGGGATTAACGAGCAGTACTTC,CSVEFGTSGINEQYF
.,TRBV19,TRBD1,TRBJ1-1,TGTGCCGCCAGGACAGGGAACACTGAAGCTTTCTTT,CAARTGNTEAFF
few,TRBV28,TRBD1,TRBJ1-5,TGTGCCTCTAGGACAGGGCATCGGGTTTATCAGCCCCAGCATTTT,CASRTGHRVYQPQHF